This T cell receptor (beta chain) emerged from a study of blood T cells in healthy people across ages. Study-wide findings and caveats: With naive T cell percentage, TCR beta diversity showed a strong correlation. Unsorted PBMCs prevented conclusive naive versus antigen-experienced comparison.

Sample-barcoded 5' priming and a J-beta primer mix drove a second PCR of 7 to 11 cycles. Every cDNA was tagged by a template-switch adaptor with 12 random nucleotides. TCRdb processed the 5' RACE reads anew with MiXCR; each CDR3 protein has one entry. The repertoire holds approximately 400,000 distinct CDR3 sequences, with 45% to 60% as singletons. V shed 4 bases and J shed 1 base, with 19 bases lying between them. This CDR3 comprises 17 residues. Looked up from germline, CDR1 is MNHEY and CDR2 is SMNVEV (reference sequence). On this clonotype: The target antigen is unknown.

J is TRBJ1-2 and V is TRBV27, with D perhaps TRBD1 (6 bases). The TCR was taken from a man aged 55 to 69 in good health. Specimen: blood. As DNA, the CDR3 is TGTGCCAGCAGTTCATCCCCACCACAGGGATATAACTATGGCTACACCTTC. Translating gives CASSSSPPQGYNYGYTF.